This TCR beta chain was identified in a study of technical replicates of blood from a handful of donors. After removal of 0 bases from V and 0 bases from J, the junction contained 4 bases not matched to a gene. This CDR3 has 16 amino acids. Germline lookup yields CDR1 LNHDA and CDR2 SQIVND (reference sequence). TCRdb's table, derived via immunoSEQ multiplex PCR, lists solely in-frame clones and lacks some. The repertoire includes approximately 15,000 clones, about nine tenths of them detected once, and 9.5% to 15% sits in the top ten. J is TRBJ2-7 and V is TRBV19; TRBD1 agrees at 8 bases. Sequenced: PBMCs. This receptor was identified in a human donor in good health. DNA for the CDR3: TGTGCCAGTAGTATAGATCTCGACAGGGGCTCCTACGAGCAGTACTTC. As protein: CASSIDLDRGSYEQYF. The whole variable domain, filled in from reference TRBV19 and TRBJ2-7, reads DGGITQSPKYLFRKEGQNVTLSCEQNLNHDAMYWYRQDPGQGLRLIYYSQIVNDFQKGDIAEGYSVSREKKESFPLTVTSAQKNPTAFYLCASSIDLDRGSYEQYFGPGTRLTVT.